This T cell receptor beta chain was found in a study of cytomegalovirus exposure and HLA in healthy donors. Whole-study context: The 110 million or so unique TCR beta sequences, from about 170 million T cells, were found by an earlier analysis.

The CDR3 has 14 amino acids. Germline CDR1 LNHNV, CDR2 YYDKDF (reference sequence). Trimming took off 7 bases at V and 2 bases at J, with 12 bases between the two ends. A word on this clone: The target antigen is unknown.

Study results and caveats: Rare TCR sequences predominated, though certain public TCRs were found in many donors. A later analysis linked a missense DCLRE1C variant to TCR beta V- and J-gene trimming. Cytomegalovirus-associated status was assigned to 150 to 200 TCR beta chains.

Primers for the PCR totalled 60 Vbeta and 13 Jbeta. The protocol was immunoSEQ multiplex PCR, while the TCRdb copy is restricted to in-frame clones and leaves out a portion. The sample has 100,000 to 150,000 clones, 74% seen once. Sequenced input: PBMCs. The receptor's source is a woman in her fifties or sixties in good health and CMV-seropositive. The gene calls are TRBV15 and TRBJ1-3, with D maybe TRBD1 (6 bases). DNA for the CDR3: TGTGCCACCATTACAGGGTACACTGGAAACACCATATATTTT. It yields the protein CATITGYTGNTIYF.